This TCR beta chain was observed in a study of blood T cell repertoires in COVID-19. Study information: COVID-19 samples, acute and convalescent, were from the United States, Italy and Spain.

With 2 bases clipped from V and 3 bases from J, the junction kept 8 bases outside the gene matches. CDR1 and CDR2 from the germline V gene are LGHDT and YNNKEL (reference sequence). This CDR3 contains 16 residues. The assay was immunoSEQ multiplex PCR, and TCRdb's table has in-frame clones only and misses some. The data show approximately 110,000 clones, more than 70% seen once. The clonotype originates from a human donor in a cohort sampled during active COVID-19. The sample consisted of peripheral blood. The chain employs TRBV3-1 (or the pseudogene TRBV3-2) and TRBJ2-7; 9 nucleotides agree with TRBD2. The CDR3 sequence is CASSQKRLAGNYEQYF. CDR3 in DNA: TGTGCCAGCAGCCAAAAACGGCTAGCGGGAAACTACGAGCAGTACTTC.